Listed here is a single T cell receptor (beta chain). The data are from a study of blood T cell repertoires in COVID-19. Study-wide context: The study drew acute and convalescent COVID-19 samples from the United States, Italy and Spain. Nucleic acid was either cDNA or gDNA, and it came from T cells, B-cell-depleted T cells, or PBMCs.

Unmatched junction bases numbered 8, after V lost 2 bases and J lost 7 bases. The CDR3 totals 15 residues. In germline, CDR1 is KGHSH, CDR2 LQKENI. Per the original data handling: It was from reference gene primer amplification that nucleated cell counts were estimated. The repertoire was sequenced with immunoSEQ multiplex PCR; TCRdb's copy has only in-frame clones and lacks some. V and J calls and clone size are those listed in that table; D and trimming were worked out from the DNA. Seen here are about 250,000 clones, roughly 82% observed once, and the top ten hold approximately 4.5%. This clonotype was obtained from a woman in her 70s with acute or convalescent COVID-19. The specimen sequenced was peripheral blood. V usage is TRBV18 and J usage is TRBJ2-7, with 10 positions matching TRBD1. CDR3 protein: CASSPWAGTGVEQYF. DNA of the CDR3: TGTGCCAGCTCACCATGGGCCGGGACAGGGGTAGAGCAGTACTTC.